The clone carrying this T cell receptor (beta chain) was seen repeatedly, ten times or more. Antigen: not known. This record comes from a study of T cell repertoires in cytomegalovirus infection. For the study at large: It can be stated that public TCR beta signatures indicated CMV infection as well as a matching HLA type.

Findings and caveats of the study: Based on cumulative public TCR beta family frequency, carriers of CMV plus the relevant HLA were identified.

TCRdb ran MiXCR on the reads and lists one entry per CDR3 protein. The sample yields under 150,000 distinct CDR3 sequences, 8% to 9% seen once. CDR3 size: 12 residues. Trimming removed 5 bases at V and 6 bases at J, with 9 bases between. Germline V lookup: CDR1 SGHTA, CDR2 FQGNSA. The sequence was obtained from a human donor in good health (CMV status not recorded). Some clones in this sample may be carry-over from other donors' samples. The V gene is TRBV7-2, the J gene TRBJ2-3; D remains unclear. The source material was PBMCs. This CDR3 reads CASSPYEDTQYF. CDR3 DNA sequence: TGTGCCAGCAGCCCCTATGAGGATACGCAGTATTTT.